This T cell receptor (beta chain) is from a study of immune cell composition in non-small cell lung cancer. Findings and caveats of the study: Tumour-associated clones >0.5% occurred in 25% to 35% of adenocarcinomas, 75% of squamous.

The normal lung sample lay at least 3 cm, and maximally far, from the tumour. Assay: immunoSEQ multiplex PCR; the TCRdb copy retains only in-frame clones and omits some. Altogether over 2,500 clones are present, 70% to 80% being singletons, with the ten largest covering 15% to 20%. About this clone itself: Its antigen remains unidentified.

The origin of this receptor is a human donor with non-small cell lung cancer. The sequenced material came from non-adjacent lung tissue.

The CDR3 region has the DNA TGTGCCAGCAGTGACAGCGGGGGCAATCAGCCCCAGCATTTT. Protein product: CASSDSGGNQPQHF. This chain connects TRBV6-1 to TRBJ1-5; D call uncertain. Trimming stripped 3 bases from V and 2 bases from J, with 8 bases between. CDR3 length equals 14 residues. CDR1 and CDR2 from the germline V gene are MNHNS and SASEGT.